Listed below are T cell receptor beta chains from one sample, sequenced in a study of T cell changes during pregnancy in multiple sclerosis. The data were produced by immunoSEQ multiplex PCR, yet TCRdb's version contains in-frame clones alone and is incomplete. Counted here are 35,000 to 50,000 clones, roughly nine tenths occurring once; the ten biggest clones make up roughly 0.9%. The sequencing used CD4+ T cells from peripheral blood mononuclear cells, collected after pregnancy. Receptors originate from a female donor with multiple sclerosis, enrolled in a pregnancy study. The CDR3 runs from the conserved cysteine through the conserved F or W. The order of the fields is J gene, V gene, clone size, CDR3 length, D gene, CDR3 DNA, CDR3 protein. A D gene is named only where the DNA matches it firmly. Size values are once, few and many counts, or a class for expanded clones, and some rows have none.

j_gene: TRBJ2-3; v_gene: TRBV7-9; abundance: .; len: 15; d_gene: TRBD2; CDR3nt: TGTGCCAGCAGCTTGGCTAGCGGACTCACAGATACGCAGTATTTT; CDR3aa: CASSLASGLTDTQYF
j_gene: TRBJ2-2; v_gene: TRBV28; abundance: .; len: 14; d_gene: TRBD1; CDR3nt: TGTGCCAGCAGTTTAGGACAGGGCCCCGGGGAGCTGTTTTTT; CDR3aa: CASSLGQGPGELFF
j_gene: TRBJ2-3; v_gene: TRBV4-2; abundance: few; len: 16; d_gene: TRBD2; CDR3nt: TGTGCCAGCAGCCACGAGCCGCTAGCGGGCCAAGATACGCAGTATTTT; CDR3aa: CASSHEPLAGQDTQYF
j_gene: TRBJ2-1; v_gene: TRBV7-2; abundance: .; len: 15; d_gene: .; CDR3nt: TGTGCCAGCACCGCGGCGGTTAGCTCCTACAATGAGCAGTTCTTC; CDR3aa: CASTAAVSSYNEQFF
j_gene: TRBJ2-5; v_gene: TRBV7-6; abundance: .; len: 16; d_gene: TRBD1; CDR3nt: TGTGCCAGCAGCTTGGGAACCGGGACAGCTCAAGAGACCCAGTACTTC; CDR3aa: CASSLGTGTAQETQYF
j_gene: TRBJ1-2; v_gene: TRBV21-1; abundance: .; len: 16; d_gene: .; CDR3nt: TGTGCCAGCAGCGCCGAGACAGGGCTTATTGATGGTGGCTACACCTTC; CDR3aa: CASSAETGLIDGGYTF
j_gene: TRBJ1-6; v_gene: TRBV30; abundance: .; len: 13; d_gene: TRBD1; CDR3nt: TGTGCCTGGCAGGGGGCGTATAATTCACCCCTCCACTTT; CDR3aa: CAWQGAYNSPLHF
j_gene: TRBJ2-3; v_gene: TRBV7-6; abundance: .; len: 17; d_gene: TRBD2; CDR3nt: TGTGCCAGCAGCTTAGCCGGGACTAGCGGGGGATGGGATACGCAGTATTTT; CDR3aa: CASSLAGTSGGWDTQYF
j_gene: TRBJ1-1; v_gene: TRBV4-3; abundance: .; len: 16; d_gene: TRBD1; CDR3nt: TGCGCCAGCAGCCAAGATTTGAGGGTTTTCCTGGACAGGGCTTTCTTT; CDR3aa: CASSQDLRVFLDRAFF
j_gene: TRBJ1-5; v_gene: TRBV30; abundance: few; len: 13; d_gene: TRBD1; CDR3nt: TGTGCCTGGAGTCCCCAGGGGGTAGAGCCCCAGCATTTT; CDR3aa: CAWSPQGVEPQHF
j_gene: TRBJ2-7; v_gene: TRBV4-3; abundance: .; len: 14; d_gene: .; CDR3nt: TGCGCCAGCAGCCAAGGGCATGGTCCCTACGAGCAGTACTTC; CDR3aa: CASSQGHGPYEQYF
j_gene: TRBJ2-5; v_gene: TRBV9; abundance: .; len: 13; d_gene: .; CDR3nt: TGTGCCAGCAGCGGAGGACAATACGAGACCCAGTACTTC; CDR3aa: CASSGGQYETQYF
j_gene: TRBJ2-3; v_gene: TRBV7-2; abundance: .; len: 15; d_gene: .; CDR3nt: TGTGCCAGCAGCTCATGGCTGGCGGGGACAGATACGCAGTATTTT; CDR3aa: CASSSWLAGTDTQYF
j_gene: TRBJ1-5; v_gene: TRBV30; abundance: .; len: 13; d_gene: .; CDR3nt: TGTGCCTGGAGTGTAATAGGAGATCAGCCCCAGCATTTT; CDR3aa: CAWSVIGDQPQHF
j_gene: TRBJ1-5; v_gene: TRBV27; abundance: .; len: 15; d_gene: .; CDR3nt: TGTGCCAGCAACGCCGGGGGGGGAGGGGATCAGCCCCAGCATTTT; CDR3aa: CASNAGGGGDQPQHF
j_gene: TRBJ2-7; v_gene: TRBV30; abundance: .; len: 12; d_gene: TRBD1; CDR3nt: TGTGCTTGGGACAGGGCCTCGGGCGAGCAGTACTTC; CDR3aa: CAWDRASGEQYF
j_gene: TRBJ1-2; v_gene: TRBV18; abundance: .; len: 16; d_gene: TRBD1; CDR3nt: TGTGCCAGCTCACCAACCGGTGGGGACAGGGTGGATGGCTACACCTTC; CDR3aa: CASSPTGGDRVDGYTF
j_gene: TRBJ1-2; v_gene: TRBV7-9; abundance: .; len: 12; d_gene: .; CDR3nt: TGTGCCAGCAGCTTAAATAGTCTTGGCTACACCTTC; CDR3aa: CASSLNSLGYTF
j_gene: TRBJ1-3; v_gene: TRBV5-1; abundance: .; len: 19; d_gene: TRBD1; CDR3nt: TGCGCCAGCAGCTTGGTCGTCCCGGGACAGGGGGAAGGAGGAAACACCATATATTTT; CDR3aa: CASSLVVPGQGEGGNTIYF
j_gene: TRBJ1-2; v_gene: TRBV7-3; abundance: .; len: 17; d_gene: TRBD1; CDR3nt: TGTGCCAGCAGCTTGCAACATCTCGGGACAGGGTTATATGGCTACACCTTC; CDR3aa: CASSLQHLGTGLYGYTF
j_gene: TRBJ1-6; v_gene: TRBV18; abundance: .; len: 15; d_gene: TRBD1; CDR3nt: TGTGCCAGCTCACCAATGGGACAGGGGGTTTCACCCCTCCACTTT; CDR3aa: CASSPMGQGVSPLHF
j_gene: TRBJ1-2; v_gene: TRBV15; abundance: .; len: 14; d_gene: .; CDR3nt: TGTGCCACCAGCAGAGATAAGGCAGGTCATGGCTACACCTTC; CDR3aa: CATSRDKAGHGYTF
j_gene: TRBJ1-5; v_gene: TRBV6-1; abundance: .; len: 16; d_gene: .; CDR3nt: TGTGCCAGCAGTGAGTCGGCGACTGGGTTGTCTGGGCCCCAGCATTTT; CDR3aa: CASSESATGLSGPQHF
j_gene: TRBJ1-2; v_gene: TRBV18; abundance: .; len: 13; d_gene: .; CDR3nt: TGTGCCAGCTCACCCCGGGAGCCCTATGGCTACACCTTC; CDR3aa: CASSPREPYGYTF
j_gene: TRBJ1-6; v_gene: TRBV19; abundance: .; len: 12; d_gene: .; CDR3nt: TGTGCCAGTAGGACAGATAATTCACCCCTCCACTTT; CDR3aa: CASRTDNSPLHF
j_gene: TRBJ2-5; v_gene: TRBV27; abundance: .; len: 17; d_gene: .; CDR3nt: TGTGCCAGCAGTCCACGAACCACGCTAGGTGGGCAAGAGACCCAGTACTTC; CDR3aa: CASSPRTTLGGQETQYF
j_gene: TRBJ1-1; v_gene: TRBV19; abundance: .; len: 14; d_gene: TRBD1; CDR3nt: TGTGCCAGTAGCACGACAGGGCGACGGACTGAAGCTTTCTTT; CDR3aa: CASSTTGRRTEAFF
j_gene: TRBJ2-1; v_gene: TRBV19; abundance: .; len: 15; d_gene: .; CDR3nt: TGTGCCAGTAGTTTTCGGGTAGCCTCCTACAATGAGCAGTTCTTC; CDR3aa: CASSFRVASYNEQFF
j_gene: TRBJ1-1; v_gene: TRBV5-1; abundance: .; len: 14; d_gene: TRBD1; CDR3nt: TGCGCCAGCCGACAGGGGCTGGTGAACACTGAAGCTTTCTTT; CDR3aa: CASRQGLVNTEAFF
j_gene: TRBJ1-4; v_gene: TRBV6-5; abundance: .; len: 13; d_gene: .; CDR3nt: TGTGCCAGCCCAAGCAGGGGTCGTGAAAAACTGTTTTTT; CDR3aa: CASPSRGREKLFF
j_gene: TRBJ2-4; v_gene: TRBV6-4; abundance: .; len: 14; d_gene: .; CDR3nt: TGTGCCAGCAGTGAGATCCCGGGGTCGAACATTCAGTACTTC; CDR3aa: CASSEIPGSNIQYF